This TCR beta chain appears in the sequencing data of a study of OX40 agonist ivuxolimab in advanced cancers. CDR3 length: 16 amino acids. The V end was cut by 1 base, the J end by 5 bases, with 17 bases between. Germline V gives CDR1 LGHNA, CDR2 YNFKEQ. Clones were read by immunoSEQ multiplex PCR, and TCRdb kept only the in-frame ones, dropping some. The table lists 50,000 to 70,000 clones, just under 85% of them singletons. The sample consisted of CD4+ or CD8+ T cells sorted from blood, taken in a trial of the OX40 agonist ivuxolimab. V usage is TRBV4-2 and J usage is TRBJ1-1; no firm D call. This TCR was sampled from an adult with an advanced solid tumor such as melanoma, head and neck, liver or kidney cancer. CDR3 coding DNA: TGTGCCAGCAGCCAAGTGGGCTCGGGGAGGTGGACTGAAGCTTTCTTT. This translates into CASSQVGSGRWTEAFF.